These 14 T cell receptor beta chains were sequenced from one sample in a study of blood T cell repertoires in COVID-19. Using immunoSEQ multiplex PCR, the repertoire was profiled, and TCRdb retains in-frame clones only, with some absent. The sample yields 200,000 to 250,000 clones, roughly 86% seen once. The sample consisted of peripheral blood. Receptors originate from a woman between 25 and 40 years old who had recovered from COVID-19.

The genes are TRBV7-9 and TRBJ1-1; D unclear. The germline gives CDR1 SEHNR, CDR2 FQNEAQ (reference sequence). The CDR3 covers 13 residues. V gave up 1 base and J gave up 5 bases, with 8 bases separating them. CDR3 DNA sequence: TGTGCCAGCAGCTTAGACGAGGGTACTGAAGCTTTCTTT. Its protein is CASSLDEGTEAFF.

CDR3 protein: CASSSGQLSYEQYF. CDR3 DNA sequence: TGTGCCAGCAGTTCCGGACAGTTGTCCTACGAGCAGTACTTC. The V and J genes are TRBV6-5 and TRBJ2-7; possible D gene TRBD1, 6 bases. Germline CDR1 reads MNHEY; CDR2 reads SVGAGI. The CDR3 sequence is 14 residues long. With 4 bases removed from V and 1 base from J, the gap between germline ends came to 11 bases.

There are a few counts of this clone. The CDR3 DNA reads as TGCGCCAGCTCCCCAACAGGGAACTCTGGGGCCAACGTCCTGACTTTC. It codes for CASSPTGNSGANVLTF. This rearrangement joins TRBV5-1 to TRBJ2-6; D may be TRBD1 (6 bases). The V end lost 7 bases, the J end lost 0 bases, and 14 bases lay between the germline ends. The CDR3 runs 16 residues. Germline-derived CDR1 and CDR2 are SGHRS and YFSETQ.

The chain employs TRBV7-9 and TRBJ2-7; 10 bases align to TRBD1. CDR3 length equals 16 residues. Looked up from germline, CDR1 is SEHNR and CDR2 is FQNEAQ (reference sequence). The junction had 9 bases not matched to a gene; V was cut back by 5 bases and J by 2 bases. The CDR3 bases are TGTGCCAGCAGCCAGACAGGGGGCAAGAGGGCCTACGAGCAGTACTTC. Protein: CASSQTGGKRAYEQYF. Using reference TRBV7-9 and TRBJ2-7 for the parts outside the CDR3, the full variable domain is DTGVSQNPRHKITKRGQNVTFRCDPISEHNRLYWYRQTLGQGPEFLTYFQNEAQLEKSRLLSDRFSAERPKGSFSTLEIQRTEQGDSAMYLCASSQTGGKRAYEQYFGPGTRLTVT.

This sequence joins TRBV5-1 and TRBJ2-3; TRBD2 matches 9 bases. CDR1 and CDR2 from the germline V gene are SGHRS and YFSETQ. This CDR3 is 16 amino acids long. The junction had 8 bases not matched to a gene; V was cut back by 4 bases and J by 2 bases. Here the CDR3 DNA reads TGCGCCAGCAGCATGGGGACTAGCATCAACACAGATACGCAGTATTTT. Translation gives CASSMGTSINTDTQYF.

The gene calls are TRBV11-2 and TRBJ1-1; no clear D. Germline V gene sequence: CDR1 SGHAT, CDR2 FQNNGV. With 5 bases removed from V and 1 base from J, the gap between germline ends came to 8 bases. The CDR3 loop spans 13 amino acids. CDR3 sequence (DNA): TGTGCCAGCAGCCCTACGCGGAACACTGAAGCTTTCTTT. It translates to CASSPTRNTEAFF.

This clone was detected only a few times. CDR3 in DNA: TGTGCCAGCAGCTCCCGACAGGGGGGTAGGAACACTGAAGCTTTCTTT. It is translated as CASSSRQGGRNTEAFF. This chain links TRBV7-6 with TRBJ1-1; 9 bases agree with TRBD1. This CDR3 contains 16 residues. J lost 1 base, V lost 4 bases, and 7 bases had no gene match. Germline V CDR1 and CDR2: SGHVS, FNYEAQ.

V and J are TRBV6-5 and TRBJ1-1, with TRBD1 matching 9 bases. Germline V gene lookup returns CDR1 MNHEY and CDR2 SVGAGI. There are 14 residues in the CDR3. The junction had 10 bases not matched to a gene; V was cut back by 7 bases and J by 7 bases. CDR3 sequence reads: CASKLTGGSGEAFF. The DNA for the CDR3 is TGTGCCAGCAAGCTGACAGGGGGTTCCGGTGAAGCTTTCTTT.

V and J are TRBV27 and TRBJ1-2; 7 bases match TRBD1. CDR3 length: 15 amino acids. Germline lookup yields CDR1 MNHEY and CDR2 SMNVEV (reference sequence). The V and J ends lost 3 bases and 1 base, in that order; junction bases with no gene match: 5. CDR3: CASSFTGDFNYGYTF. CDR3 coding DNA: TGTGCCAGCAGTTTTACAGGGGATTTTAACTATGGCTACACCTTC.

The chain is built from TRBV6-2 or TRBV6-3 and TRBJ1-4; 7 bases fit TRBD1. The CDR3 sequence is 16 residues long. V dropped 5 bases and J dropped 6; count of bases not matched to a gene: 12. Germline V gene sequence: CDR1 MNHEY, CDR2 SVGEGT. CDR3 region: CASSHGQAGTHEKLFF. CDR3 sequence (DNA): TGTGCCAGCAGTCACGGACAGGCAGGGACTCATGAAAAACTGTTTTTT.

DNA for the CDR3: TGTGCCAGCAGCTGGAGGGCCTACAATGAGCAGTTCTTC. Translation gives CASSWRAYNEQFF. The chain links TRBV5-6 to TRBJ2-1, with D possibly being TRBD2 (6 bases). The V and J ends lost 3 bases and 2 bases respectively, with 6 bases between them. Germline CDR1 and CDR2: SGHDT and YYEEEE. CDR3 length equals 13 residues.

The V gene is TRBV9, the J gene TRBJ1-1; D may be TRBD1 (5 bases). CDR3 length equals 15 residues. The germline CDR1 and CDR2 sequences are SGDLS and YYNGEE. V dropped 2 bases and J dropped 3 bases, with 14 bases sitting between them. CDR3 in amino acids: CASSVNGGGDTEAFF. The CDR3 nucleotides read TGTGCCAGCAGCGTGAACGGGGGAGGGGACACTGAAGCTTTCTTT.

Here the CDR3 reads CASKRQGPAEAFF. The DNA of the CDR3 is TGTGCCAGCAAACGACAGGGTCCTGCTGAAGCTTTCTTT. The V call is TRBV2, the J call TRBJ1-1, with TRBD1 matching 7 bases. The CDR3 length is 13 residues. The germline V gene has CDR1 SNHLY and CDR2 FYNNEI. J was trimmed by 6 bases and V by 7 bases; bases with no gene match: 8. The complete variable domain, with remaining parts taken from reference TRBV2 and TRBJ1-1, reads EPEVTQTPSHQVTQMGQEVILRCVPISNHLYFYWYRQILGQKVEFLVSFYNNEISEKSEIFDDQFSVERPDGSNFTLKIRSTKLEDSAMYFCASKRQGPAEAFFGQGTRLTVV.

The chain couples TRBV7-9 to TRBJ2-5, with TRBD1 as a possible D gene (5 bases). The CDR3 covers 12 residues. The ends were cut back, 5 bases at V and 3 bases at J, with 7 bases in the middle. The germline V gene encodes CDR1 SEHNR and CDR2 FQNEAQ (reference sequence). CDR3 sequence reads: CASSADKETQYF. CDR3 DNA sequence: TGTGCCAGCAGCGCGGACAAAGAGACCCAGTACTTC.